This TCR beta chain was captured in a study of T cell clonotyping in hematopoietic cell transplantation. Study in general: Recipients' pretransplant samples followed cytoreduction.

The time point here: recipient sample about 28 days before transplant, after cytoreduction. Note on this clone: The antigen is unknown.

This CDR3 region has 13 residues. Trimming pared 3 bases from V and 2 bases from J, leaving 8 bases between. Germline CDR1 and CDR2: MDHEN and SYDVKM. The assay was immunoSEQ multiplex PCR, and TCRdb's table has in-frame clones only and misses some. The sample shows roughly 46,000 clones, 80% to 85% of them seen only once. General study results and limits: Pathologically expanded recipient clonotypes increased progressively from day 30 to day 180 as diversity fell.

The chain joins TRBV28 to TRBJ2-7; possible D gene TRBD1, 6 bases. The specimen comprised peripheral blood mononuclear cells, sampled before stem cell transplant. The sequence came from a man in his 60s with myelodysplastic syndrome. Some clones in this sample may be carry-over from other donors' samples. The CDR3 region has the DNA TGTGCCAGCAGTTTCCAGGGGACCTACGAGCAGTACTTC. Amino acid sequence: CASSFQGTYEQYF.